One and the same sample provided the 22 T cell receptor beta chains below, sequenced in a study of cytomegalovirus exposure and HLA in healthy donors. It was with 60 Vbeta and 13 Jbeta primers that the PCR ran. Sequencing was performed with immunoSEQ multiplex PCR; in TCRdb, only in-frame clones are kept and a portion is missing. The sample has tens of thousands of clones; roughly 80% are singletons. Sequenced sample: PBMCs. These receptors came from a woman in her fifties or sixties in good health and CMV-seropositive.

This clone was seen a few times. The chain uses TRBV18 and TRBJ1-1; D gene uncertain. Trimming took off 2 bases at V and 2 bases at J, with 9 bases between the two ends. Germline CDR1 and CDR2: KGHSH and LQKENI. This CDR3 spans 14 amino acids. The CDR3 here is CASSPEAINTEAFF. In DNA form, the CDR3 reads TGTGCCAGCTCACCAGAAGCGATCAACACTGAAGCTTTCTTT.

The chain joins TRBV11-2 to TRBJ1-4; 7 bases line up with TRBD1. Losses at the gene ends were 6 bases for V and 7 bases for J; bases not matched to a gene: 8. From germline, CDR1 is SGHAT and CDR2 FQNNGV. The CDR3 consists of 14 residues. As DNA, the CDR3 is TGTGCCAGCAGTTCAACAGGGGAGAGTGAAAAACTGTTTTTT. As protein: CASSSTGESEKLFF.

This CDR3 is CASSGLTADTQYF. In DNA, the CDR3 is TGTGCCAGCAGTGGGCTGACAGCAGATACGCAGTATTTT. The chain combines TRBV2 with TRBJ2-3; the D gene is possibly TRBD1 (5 bases). This CDR3 has 13 amino acids. Germline V lookup: CDR1 SNHLY, CDR2 FYNNEI. Deletions cut 4 bases from V and 4 bases from J, with 9 bases between.

The chain recombines TRBV5-6 with TRBJ2-7; 7 bases line up with TRBD1. Germline V gene lookup returns CDR1 SGHDT and CDR2 YYEEEE. This CDR3 has 13 residues. V gave up 4 bases and J gave up 2 bases; unmatched junction bases: 3. This CDR3 is CASSPGTAYEQYV. The CDR3 nucleotides are TGTGCCAGCAGCCCTGGGACAGCCTACGAGCAGTACGTC.

The chain couples TRBV5-1 to TRBJ2-2; TRBD2 matches 11 bases. V lost 7 bases and J lost 1; bases outside the gene matches: 0. The CDR3 is made up of 14 amino acids. Germline CDR1 and CDR2: SGHRS and YFSETQ. CDR3 residues: CASGLAGNTGELFF. CDR3 DNA: TGCGCCAGCGGACTAGCGGGGAACACCGGGGAGCTGTTTTTT.

This clone was counted between two and nine times. CDR3: CASGQREVNEQFF. The CDR3 nucleotides read TGTGCCAGCGGTCAGCGGGAGGTCAATGAGCAGTTCTTC. The V gene is TRBV6-5, the J gene TRBJ2-1; 9 nucleotides agree with TRBD2. This CDR3 spans 13 amino acids. Germline V gene lookup returns CDR1 MNHEY and CDR2 SVGAGI. The J segment lost 6 bases and the V segment lost 8 bases, leaving 5 bases of the junction unmatched.

This chain connects TRBV6-5 to TRBJ1-3; D gene unclear. Per the germline V gene, CDR1 is MNHEY and CDR2 is SVGAGI. The CDR3 length is 14 residues. The V end lost 6 bases, the J end lost 0 bases, and 9 bases lay between the germline ends. CDR3 amino acids: CASRLGVSGNTIYF. The CDR3 bases are TGTGCCAGCAGACTCGGGGTCTCTGGAAACACCATATATTTT.

The V call is TRBV21-1, the J call TRBJ2-7; TRBD1, the table's D call, lacks a check against the DNA. TRBV21-1 is a documented pseudogene. The CDR3 runs 13 residues. The CDR3 is CASSNGRPYEQYV. As DNA, the CDR3 is TGTGCCAGCAGCAATGGCAGGCCCTACGAGCAGTACGTC.

J is TRBJ2-5 and V is TRBV5-4; TRBD1 aligns across 8 bases. The length of the CDR3 is 13 residues. Looked up from germline, CDR1 is SGHNT and CDR2 is YYREEE (reference sequence). With V trimmed by 5 bases and J by 5 bases, 5 bases remained unmatched. The CDR3 protein is CASSFTGGETQYF. CDR3 DNA sequence: TGTGCCAGCAGTTTTACAGGGGGTGAGACCCAGTACTTC.

V gene TRBV5-4 combines with J gene TRBJ1-2, with 7 bases matching TRBD1. V lost 4 bases, J lost 2 bases, and 11 bases stayed unmatched. This CDR3 has 16 residues. Germline CDR1 SGHNT, CDR2 YYREEE (reference sequence). The CDR3 loop reads CASSLQGNRGNYGYTF. The CDR3 coding sequence is TGTGCCAGCAGCCTACAGGGGAACAGGGGAAACTATGGCTACACCTTC.

In nucleotides, the CDR3 is TGTGCCAGCAGCTTAACAGTGAACACTGAAGCTTTCTTT. It translates to CASSLTVNTEAFF. The chain carries TRBV9 and TRBJ1-1; D remains unclear. The CDR3 runs 13 residues. V was pared by 4 bases and J by 0 bases, with 7 bases between. Germline V lookup: CDR1 SGDLS, CDR2 YYNGEE.

The CDR3 loop reads CASSVGSDTGELFF. The CDR3 bases are TGTGCCAGCAGCGTCGGGAGTGACACCGGGGAGCTGTTTTTT. The genes are TRBV6-4 and TRBJ2-2; D possibly corresponds to TRBD2 (6 bases). The V gene lost 6 bases and the J gene lost 3 bases, with 11 bases spanning the gap. From germline, CDR1 is MRHNA and CDR2 SNTAGT. There are 14 residues in the CDR3.

The V call is TRBV30, the J call TRBJ1-1; D gene unclear. The CDR3 totals 13 residues. The V gene lost 7 bases and the J gene lost 1 base, with 13 bases spanning the gap. Germline CDR1 reads GTSNPN; CDR2 reads SVGIG (reference sequence). The CDR3 nucleotides are TGTGCCTCTCGGCCTAGTGGGAACACTGAAGCTTTCTTT. Protein product: CASRPSGNTEAFF.

CDR3 sequence (DNA): TGTGCCAGCAGCTCGATCCCGGGACAGTTAAATGAAAAACTGTTTTTT. This gives the protein CASSSIPGQLNEKLFF. This chain links TRBV5-5 with TRBJ1-4; 7 bases are a match to TRBD1. The CDR3 runs 16 residues. Looked up from germline, CDR1 is SGHKS and CDR2 is YYEKEE (reference sequence). Unmatched junction bases numbered 10, after V lost 3 bases and J lost 5 bases.

The sample holds a few counts of this clone. The chain uses TRBV6-1 and TRBJ1-3; D remains unclear. With 2 bases removed from V and 4 bases from J, the gap between germline ends came to 15 bases. The CDR3 is made up of 16 amino acids. Germline V gene data show CDR1 as MNHNS and CDR2 as SASEGT. The CDR3 protein is CASSEWVWAGGNTIYF. In DNA, the CDR3 is TGTGCCAGCAGTGAATGGGTATGGGCAGGCGGAAACACCATATATTTT.

This clone has more than one count but fewer than ten. This rearrangement joins TRBV28 to TRBJ1-5; D not resolved. The CDR3 sequence is 14 residues long. The V and J ends lost 4 bases and 2 bases respectively, with 9 bases between them. CDR1 is MDHEN, CDR2 SYDVKM, per germline. CDR3 coding DNA: TGTGCCAGCAGTTACGGGATGGGCAATCAGCCCCAGCATTTT. Its protein is CASSYGMGNQPQHF.

V is TRBV5-1 and J is TRBJ2-1, with TRBD1 matching over 10 bases. The CDR3 spans 15 residues. In germline, CDR1 is SGHRS, CDR2 YFSETQ. V shed 2 bases and J 9 bases; nucleotides not matched to a gene: 8. The DNA of the CDR3 is TGCGCCAGCAGCTTCGGACAGGGGGTAGAAGGTGAGCAGTTCTTC. Translated: CASSFGQGVEGEQFF.

This chain joins TRBV6-1 and TRBJ2-3, with 8 bases lining up with TRBD2. CDR1 is MNHNS and CDR2 is SASEGT in the germline V gene. This CDR3 contains 14 residues. After removal of 11 bases from V and 2 bases from J, the junction contained 9 bases not matched to a gene. The CDR3 sequence is CAVPRGGPTDTQYF. CDR3 sequence (DNA): TGTGCCGTCCCCCGGGGGGGCCCCACAGATACGCAGTATTTT.

The V and J genes are TRBV18 and TRBJ1-1; 8 bases agree with TRBD1. The V gene end was trimmed by 6 bases and the J gene end by 4 bases; junction bases not matched to a gene: 7. CDR3 length: 14 residues. Germline CDR1 reads KGHSH; CDR2 reads LQKENI. In DNA, the CDR3 is TGTGCCAGCTCTTACGGACAGGGTAGCACTGAAGCTTTCTTT. This sequence encodes CASSYGQGSTEAFF.

The CDR3 nucleotides read TGTGCCAGCAGCGTAGGGGAGACAGGTTTTCCCTATGGCTACACCTTC. Encoded protein: CASSVGETGFPYGYTF. The gene calls are TRBV9 and TRBJ1-2; a weak D match, TRBD1 (6 bases). The CDR3 consists of 16 residues. Germline V gene sequence: CDR1 SGDLS, CDR2 YYNGEE. Trimming removed 0 bases at V and 4 bases at J, with 16 bases between.

V usage is TRBV5-6 and J usage is TRBJ1-1, with D perhaps matching TRBD1 (6 bases). Germline V gene data show CDR1 as SGHDT and CDR2 as YYEEEE. Deletions cut 4 bases from V and 2 bases from J, with 12 bases between. There are 14 residues in the CDR3. CDR3 nucleotide sequence: TGTGCCAGCAGCAGCTACAGGGTCAACACTGAAGCTTTCTTT. Residues: CASSSYRVNTEAFF.

The chain combines TRBV6-1 with TRBJ2-3; 10 bases align to TRBD1. Germline V gives CDR1 MNHNS, CDR2 SASEGT. The junction had 6 bases not matched to a gene; V was cut back by 6 bases and J by 3 bases. CDR3 length equals 15 residues. The CDR3 loop reads CASRGRDRGTDTQYF. CDR3 coding DNA: TGTGCCAGCAGGGGCCGGGACAGGGGAACAGATACGCAGTATTTT.